This T cell receptor beta chain is from a study of OX40 agonist ivuxolimab in advanced cancers. Study-level background: Three patients got partial responses; one had hepatocellular carcinoma and two had cutaneous melanoma. Findings and caveats of the study: On average, CD8+ T cells had more expanded clones than CD4+. Both blood CD4+ and CD8+ T cells showed clonal growth by week 6 at 0.1 to 3.0 mg/kg.

Sequencing used immunoSEQ multiplex PCR; TCRdb keeps in-frame clones, though not all of them. The table has 70,000 or so clones, approximately 92% seen once. Baseline was the first blood sampling point, followed by cycle 4 day 1 and cycle 7 day 1. Concerning this clone: The antigen is unknown.

V trimming: 0 bases; J trimming: 1 base; junction bases outside the gene matches: 5. Germline-derived CDR1 and CDR2 are SGHNT and YYREEE (reference sequence). The CDR3 has 17 residues. The source was CD4+ or CD8+ T cells sorted from blood, collected in a trial of the OX40 agonist ivuxolimab. This clonotype was sampled from an adult with an advanced solid tumor such as melanoma, head and neck, liver or kidney cancer. The genes are TRBV5-4 and TRBJ2-7, with 12 bases lining up with TRBD2. The CDR3 loop is CASSLEASGGGSYEQYF. CDR3 bases: TGTGCCAGCAGCTTGGAGGCTAGCGGGGGGGGATCCTACGAGCAGTACTTC.